The source of this T cell receptor beta chain is a study of glioma-infiltrating T cells after dendritic cell vaccination. This table comes from immunoSEQ multiplex PCR, and its TCRdb copy is limited to in-frame clones, with some not included. The table includes tens of thousands of clones, around 85% detected once. The clonotype was recovered from a human donor with glioblastoma. Here the sequenced sample was blood, taken before dendritic cell vaccination.

CDR3 nucleotides: TGTGCCAGCAGCTTAACAGGGCGCGGCACTGAAGCTTTCTTT. As protein: CASSLTGRGTEAFF. The chain carries TRBV5-4 and TRBJ1-1; weak D call: TRBD1 (6 bases). V lost 2 bases and J 4 bases, leaving 12 bases between the germline ends. This CDR3 region has 14 residues. Germline-derived CDR1 and CDR2 are SGHNT and YYREEE (reference sequence).